This paragraph reports one T cell receptor (beta chain). Its antigen remains unidentified. No much larger clone is present one base from it, and per-base qualities are unavailable. The entry originates in a study (dated by TCRdb to the mid-2010s). Receptors were amplified or captured by RT-PCR. The sample was run on an Illumina MiSeq. TCRdb reanalyzed the raw reads on its own, using fastp at Q25 for trimming and MiXCR for clone calling, and kept in-frame beta chains. Rows with a matching CDR3 protein are joined into one entry that keeps the most common DNA and genes. The sample includes almost 700,000 distinct CDR3 sequences, with over 12% observed a single time. The ten biggest clones cover roughly 3.6% of the sample. After removal of 0 bases from V and 9 bases from J, the junction retains 13 bases not matched to a gene. Via the germline V gene (reference sequence), CDR1 is DFQATT and CDR2 SNEGSKA. The CDR3 has 16 amino acids, counting the end cysteine and phenylalanine. Only the CDR3 region is kept as DNA, spanning 48 bases read in frame from base 1.

The material sequenced was memory CD4+ T cells from blood. The sequence links TRBV20-1 to TRBJ2-1, with 8 bases matching TRBD2. The TCR was taken from a female donor in good health, serving as a healthy control. The CDR3 protein is CSARDRRGRPLGEQFF. In nucleotide form, the sequence is TGCAGTGCTAGAGATCGGCGCGGGAGGCCCCTGGGTGAGCAGTTCTTC.